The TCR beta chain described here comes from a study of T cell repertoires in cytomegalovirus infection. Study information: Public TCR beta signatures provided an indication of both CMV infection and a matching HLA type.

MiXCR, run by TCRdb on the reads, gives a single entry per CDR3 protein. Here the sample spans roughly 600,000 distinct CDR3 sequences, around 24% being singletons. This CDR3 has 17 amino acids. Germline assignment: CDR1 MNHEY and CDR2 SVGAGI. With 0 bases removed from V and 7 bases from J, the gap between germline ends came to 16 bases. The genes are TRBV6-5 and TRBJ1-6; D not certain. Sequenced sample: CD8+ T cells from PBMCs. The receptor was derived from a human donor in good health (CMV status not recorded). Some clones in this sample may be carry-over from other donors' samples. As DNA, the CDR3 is TGTGCCAGCAGTTACTCTTGGGGAGCCCTTTGGAATTCACCCCTCCACTTT. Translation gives CASSYSWGALWNSPLHF.